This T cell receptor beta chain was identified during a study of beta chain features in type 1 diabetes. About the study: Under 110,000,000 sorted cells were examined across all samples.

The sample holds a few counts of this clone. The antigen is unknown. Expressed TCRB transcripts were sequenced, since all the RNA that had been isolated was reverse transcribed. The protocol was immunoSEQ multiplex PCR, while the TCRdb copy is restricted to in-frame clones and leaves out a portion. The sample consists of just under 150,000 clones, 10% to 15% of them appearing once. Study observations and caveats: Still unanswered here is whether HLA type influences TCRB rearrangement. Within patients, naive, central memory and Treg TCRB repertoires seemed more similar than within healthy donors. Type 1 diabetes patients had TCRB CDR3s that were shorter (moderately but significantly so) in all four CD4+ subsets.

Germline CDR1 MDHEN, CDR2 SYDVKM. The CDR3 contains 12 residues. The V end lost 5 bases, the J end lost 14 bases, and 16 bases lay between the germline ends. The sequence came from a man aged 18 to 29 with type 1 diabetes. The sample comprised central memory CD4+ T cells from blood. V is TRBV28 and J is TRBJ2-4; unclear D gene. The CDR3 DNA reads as TGTGCCAGCAGTCCCCCTTCCGGACCAGAGTACTTC. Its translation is CASSPPSGPEYF. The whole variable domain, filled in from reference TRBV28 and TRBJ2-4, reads DVKVTQSSRYLVKRTGEKVFLECVQDMDHENMFWYRQDPGLGLRLIYFSYDVKMKEKGDIPEGYSVSREKKERFSLILESASTNQTSMYLCASSPPSGPEYFGAGTRLSVL.